This TCR beta chain was documented in a study of Ad26.COV2.S vaccination and SARS-CoV-2 variants. Across the whole study: Donor joined the COV1001 Ad26.COV2.S trial arm.

The repertoire was sequenced with immunoSEQ multiplex PCR; TCRdb's copy has only in-frame clones and lacks some. The data show 350,000 to 450,000 clones, approximately 85% seen once. This CDR3 has 15 amino acids. Germline V gene sequence: CDR1 SGHRS, CDR2 YFSETQ. J was trimmed by 3 bases and V by 5 bases; bases with no gene match: 8. Treatment given: some 19 received Ad26.COV2.S at low or high dose, single or two shots; a few received placebo; per-sample allocation not given. Sampling occurred on day 63 after the first vaccine or placebo injection. Study-level points and caveats: Comparability of non-spike TCR breadth was observed across vaccine and placebo recipients. Breadth and depth estimates from TCRs may understate total T cell responses.

Turning to this clone: Its antigen is unknown.

Material: peripheral blood, obtained in a trial of Ad26.COV2.S vaccine versus placebo. The origin of this receptor is a person between 18 and 65 years old who received the Ad26.COV2.S COVID-19 vaccine or a placebo. The chain has TRBV5-1 and TRBJ2-7, with TRBD2 matching 10 bases. The CDR3 reads CASSFGLADIYEQYF. CDR3 sequence (DNA): TGCGCCAGCAGTTTCGGACTAGCGGACATCTACGAGCAGTACTTC.